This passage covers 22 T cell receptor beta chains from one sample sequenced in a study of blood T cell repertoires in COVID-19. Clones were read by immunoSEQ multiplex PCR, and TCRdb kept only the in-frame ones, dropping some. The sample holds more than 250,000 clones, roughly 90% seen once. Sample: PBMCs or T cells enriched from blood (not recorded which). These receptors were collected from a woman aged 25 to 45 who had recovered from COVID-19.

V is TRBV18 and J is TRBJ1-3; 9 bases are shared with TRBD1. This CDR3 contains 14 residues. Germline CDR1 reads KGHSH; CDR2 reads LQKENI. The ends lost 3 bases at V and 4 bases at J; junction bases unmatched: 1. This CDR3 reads CASSPGQGGNTIYF. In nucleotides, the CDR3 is TGTGCCAGCTCACCGGGACAGGGAGGAAACACCATATATTTT.

Here the CDR3 reads CASNPSPSTDTQYF. In DNA, the CDR3 is TGTGCCAGCAACCCCAGTCCTAGCACAGATACGCAGTATTTT. The chain has TRBV6-5 and TRBJ2-3, with D hard to call. The CDR3 contains 14 residues. Trimming took 7 bases from V and 0 from J, leaving 11 bases between them. Germline lookup yields CDR1 MNHEY and CDR2 SVGAGI.

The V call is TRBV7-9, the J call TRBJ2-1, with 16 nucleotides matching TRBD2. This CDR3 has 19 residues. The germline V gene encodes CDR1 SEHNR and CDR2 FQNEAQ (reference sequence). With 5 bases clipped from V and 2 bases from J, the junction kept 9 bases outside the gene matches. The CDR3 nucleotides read TGTGCCAGCAGCCTAACCCCGGGACTAGCGGGAGGGACCTACAATGAGCAGTTCTTC. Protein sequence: CASSLTPGLAGGTYNEQFF.

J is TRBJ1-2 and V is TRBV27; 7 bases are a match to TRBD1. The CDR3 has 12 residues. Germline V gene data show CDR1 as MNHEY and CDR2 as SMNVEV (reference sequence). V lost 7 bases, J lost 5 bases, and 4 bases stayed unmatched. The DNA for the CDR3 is TGTGCCAGCAAGGAACAGGGGTATGGCTACACCTTC. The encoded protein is CASKEQGYGYTF.

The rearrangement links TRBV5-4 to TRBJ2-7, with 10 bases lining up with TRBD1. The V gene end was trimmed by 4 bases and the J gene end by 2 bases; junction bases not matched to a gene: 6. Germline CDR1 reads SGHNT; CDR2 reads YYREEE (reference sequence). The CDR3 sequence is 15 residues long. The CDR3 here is CASSRGQGIPYEQYF. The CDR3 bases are TGTGCCAGCAGCCGGGGACAGGGGATTCCCTACGAGCAGTACTTC.

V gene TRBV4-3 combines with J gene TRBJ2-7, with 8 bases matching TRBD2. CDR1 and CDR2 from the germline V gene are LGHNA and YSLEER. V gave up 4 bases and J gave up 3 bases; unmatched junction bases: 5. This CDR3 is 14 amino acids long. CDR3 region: CASSREAGVYEQYF. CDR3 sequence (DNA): TGCGCCAGCAGCCGAGAAGCGGGAGTCTACGAGCAGTACTTC.

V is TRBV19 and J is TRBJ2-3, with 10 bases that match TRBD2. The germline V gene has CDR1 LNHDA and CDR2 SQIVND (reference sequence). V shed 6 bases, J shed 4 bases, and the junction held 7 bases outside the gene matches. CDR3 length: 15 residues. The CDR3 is CASSGLAEYPDTQYF. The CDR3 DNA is TGTGCCAGTAGCGGACTAGCGGAGTACCCAGATACGCAGTATTTT. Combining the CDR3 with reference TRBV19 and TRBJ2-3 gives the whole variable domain DGGITQSPKYLFRKEGQNVTLSCEQNLNHDAMYWYRQDPGQGLRLIYYSQIVNDFQKGDIAEGYSVSREKKESFPLTVTSAQKNPTAFYLCASSGLAEYPDTQYFGPGTRLTVL.

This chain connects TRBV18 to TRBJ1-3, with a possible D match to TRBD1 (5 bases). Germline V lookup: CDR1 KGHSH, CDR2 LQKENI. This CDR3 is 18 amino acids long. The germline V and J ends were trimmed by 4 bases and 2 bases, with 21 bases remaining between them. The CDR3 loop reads CASSQQDLSPVTGNTIYF. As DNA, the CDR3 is TGTGCCAGCTCACAACAGGACCTCTCCCCCGTAACTGGAAACACCATATATTTT.

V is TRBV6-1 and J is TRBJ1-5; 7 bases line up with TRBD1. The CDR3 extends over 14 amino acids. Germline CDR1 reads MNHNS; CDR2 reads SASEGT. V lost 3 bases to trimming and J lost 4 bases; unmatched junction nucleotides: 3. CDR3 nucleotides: TGTGCCAGCAGTGATCAACAGGGGAATCAGCCCCAGCATTTT. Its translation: CASSDQQGNQPQHF.

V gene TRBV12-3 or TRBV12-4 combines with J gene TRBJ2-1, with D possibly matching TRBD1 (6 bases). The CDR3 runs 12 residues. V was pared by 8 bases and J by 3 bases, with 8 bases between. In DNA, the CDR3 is TGTGCCAGCGGACAGAGCTACAATGAGCAGTTCTTC. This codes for CASGQSYNEQFF.

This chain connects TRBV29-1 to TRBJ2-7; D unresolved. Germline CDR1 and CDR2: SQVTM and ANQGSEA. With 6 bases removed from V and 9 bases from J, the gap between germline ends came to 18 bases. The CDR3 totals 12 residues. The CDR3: CSVVLESPGQYF. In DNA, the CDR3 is TGCAGCGTCGTATTGGAGTCCCCGGGGCAGTACTTC.

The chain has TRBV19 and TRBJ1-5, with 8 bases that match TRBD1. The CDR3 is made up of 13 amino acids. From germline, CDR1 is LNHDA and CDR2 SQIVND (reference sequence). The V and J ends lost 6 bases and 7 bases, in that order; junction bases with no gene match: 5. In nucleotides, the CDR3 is TGTGCCAGTAGCAGAGCAGGGGGCCAGCCCCAGCATTTT. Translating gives CASSRAGGQPQHF.

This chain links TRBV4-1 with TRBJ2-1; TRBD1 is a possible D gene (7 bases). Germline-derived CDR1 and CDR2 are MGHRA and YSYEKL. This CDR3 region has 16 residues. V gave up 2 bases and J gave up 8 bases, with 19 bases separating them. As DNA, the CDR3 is TGCGCCAGCAGCCAATTTCCCAGGGGGGTATTACATGAGCAGTTCTTC. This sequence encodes CASSQFPRGVLHEQFF.

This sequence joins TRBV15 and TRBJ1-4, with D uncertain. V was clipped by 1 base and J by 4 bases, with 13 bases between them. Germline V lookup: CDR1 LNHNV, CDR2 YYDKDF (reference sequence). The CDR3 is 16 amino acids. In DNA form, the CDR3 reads TGTGCCACCAGCAGAGTGGTAACCGGTGATAATGAAAAACTGTTTTTT. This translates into CATSRVVTGDNEKLFF.

The CDR3 DNA follows: TGTGCCAGCAGCAACGGTTACGCGAACACCGGGGAGCTGTTTTTT. Protein sequence: CASSNGYANTGELFF. The chain links TRBV7-9 to TRBJ2-2, with D unresolved. The germline V gene has CDR1 SEHNR and CDR2 FQNEAQ (reference sequence). The CDR3 length is 15 residues. V gave up 5 bases and J gave up 0 bases, with 10 bases separating them.

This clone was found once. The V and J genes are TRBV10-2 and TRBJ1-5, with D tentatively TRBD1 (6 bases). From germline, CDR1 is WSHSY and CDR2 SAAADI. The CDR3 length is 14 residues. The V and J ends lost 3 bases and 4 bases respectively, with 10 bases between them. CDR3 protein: CASSDSRGNQPQHF. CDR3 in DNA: TGCGCCAGCAGTGATAGCAGGGGTAATCAGCCCCAGCATTTT.

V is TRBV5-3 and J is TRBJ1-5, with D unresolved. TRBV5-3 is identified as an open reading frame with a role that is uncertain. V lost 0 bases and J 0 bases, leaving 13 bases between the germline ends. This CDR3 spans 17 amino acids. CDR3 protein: CARSLGENSYSNQPQHF. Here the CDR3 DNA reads TGTGCCAGAAGCTTGGGGGAGAACTCCTATAGCAATCAGCCCCAGCATTTT.

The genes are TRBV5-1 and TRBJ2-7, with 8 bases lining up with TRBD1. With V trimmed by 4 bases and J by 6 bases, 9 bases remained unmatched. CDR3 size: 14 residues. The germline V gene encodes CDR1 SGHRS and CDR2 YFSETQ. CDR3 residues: CASSPGTGGGEQYF. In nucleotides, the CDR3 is TGCGCCAGCAGCCCCGGGACAGGCGGTGGCGAGCAGTACTTC.

This CDR3 reads CASSLPGGLNSPLHF. CDR3 DNA sequence: TGTGCCAGCAGCTTACCGGGGGGCCTGAATTCACCCCTCCACTTT. This chain uses TRBV5-4 with TRBJ1-6, with a tentative D call TRBD1 (6 bases). CDR3 length equals 15 residues. Germline-derived CDR1 and CDR2 are SGHNT and YYREEE (reference sequence). Trimming took 2 bases from V and 7 from J, leaving 13 bases between them.

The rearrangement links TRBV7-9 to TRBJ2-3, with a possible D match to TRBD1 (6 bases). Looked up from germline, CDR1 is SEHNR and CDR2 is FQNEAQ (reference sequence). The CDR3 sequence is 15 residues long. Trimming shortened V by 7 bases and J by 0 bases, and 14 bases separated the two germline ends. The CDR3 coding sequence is TGTGCCAGCAACTCCTGGGGGCCTAGCACAGATACGCAGTATTTT. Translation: CASNSWGPSTDTQYF.

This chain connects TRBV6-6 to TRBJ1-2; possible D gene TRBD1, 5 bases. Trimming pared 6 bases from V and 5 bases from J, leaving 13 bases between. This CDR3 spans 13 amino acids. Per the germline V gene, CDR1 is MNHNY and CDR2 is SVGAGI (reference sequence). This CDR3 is CASRRLGDYGYTF. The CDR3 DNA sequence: TGTGCCAGCAGACGGCTAGGGGATTATGGCTACACCTTC.

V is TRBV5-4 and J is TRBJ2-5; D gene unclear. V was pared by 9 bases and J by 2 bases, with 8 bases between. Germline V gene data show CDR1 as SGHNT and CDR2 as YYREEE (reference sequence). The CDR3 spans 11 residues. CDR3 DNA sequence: TGTGCCACCACGAGGCAAGAGACCCAGTACTTC. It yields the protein CATTRQETQYF.